This T cell receptor (beta chain) is from a study of blood T cell repertoires in COVID-19. V lost 8 bases and J 4 bases, leaving 20 bases between the germline ends. The CDR3 loop spans 15 amino acids. The germline V gene encodes CDR1 KGHDR and CDR2 SFDVKD. Original analysis: Researchers report that nucleated cell counts were estimated from reference gene primer amplification. The table came from immunoSEQ multiplex PCR; TCRdb's copy has only in-frame clones and leaves some out. V, J and clone size reflect that table, while D and trimming were determined from the DNA. Found here are under 300,000 clones, 70% to 90% of them singletons; the top ten hold about 7%. Everyone who took part was 18 to 89 years old, and they came from fewer than 25 US areas. Donors were grouped by their self-reported clinical history.

The rearrangement links TRBV24-1 to TRBJ2-7; weak D call: TRBD1 (6 bases). Sample: PBMCs or T cells enriched from blood (not recorded which). The clonotype comes from a woman between 50 and 59 years old who had been exposed to COVID-19. CDR3 residues: CATTRGYRDPYEQYF. CDR3 in DNA: TGTGCCACCACCCGGGGCTACAGGGACCCTTACGAGCAGTACTTC.